The 4 T cell receptor beta chains listed next were all sequenced from one sample in a study of CD8 T cells in Susac syndrome. Random hexamers were used to reverse transcribe the RNA input (roughly 0.5 to 1 ug). TCRdb itself ran the immunoSEQ multiplex PCR reads through MiXCR, one entry per CDR3 protein. Seen here are about 400,000 distinct CDR3 sequences, around 85% observed once, and the top ten hold about 0.12%. Sample: CD8+ T cells from PBMCs. All receptors derive from a human donor with multiple sclerosis.

The CDR3 region is CSARPGTEINYGYTF. The CDR3 DNA is TGCAGTGCTAGACCCGGGACAGAGATTAACTATGGCTACACCTTC. V gene TRBV20-1 combines with J gene TRBJ1-2; the match to TRBD1 covers 7 bases. CDR3 size: 15 residues. Germline CDR1 and CDR2: DFQATT and SNEGSKA (reference sequence). J gave up 1 base and V 2 bases, and 7 bases lay outside the gene matches.

This clonotype was recorded a few times. This chain joins TRBV27 and TRBJ1-5, with unresolved D. The CDR3 is 14 amino acids. V lost 4 bases to trimming and J lost 0 bases, with 7 bases between them. Per germline, CDR1 MNHEY and CDR2 SMNVEV (reference sequence). CDR3: CASSWGGSNQPQHF. The CDR3 DNA sequence: TGTGCCAGCAGTTGGGGTGGTAGCAATCAGCCCCAGCATTTT.

The chain is built from TRBV6-5 and TRBJ1-1, with TRBD1 identical over 7 bases. The V gene's germline CDR1 is MNHEY and CDR2 SVGAGI. This CDR3 has 14 amino acids. The V segment lost 6 bases and the J segment 4 bases; nucleotides outside the gene matches: 8. CDR3 DNA: TGTGCCAGCAGAGACAGGGAGACGGGCACTGAAGCTTTCTTT. Protein: CASRDRETGTEAFF.

This clonotype was recorded a few times. This chain connects TRBV6-5 to TRBJ2-7; 10 positions agree with TRBD1. J was trimmed by 7 bases and V by 2 bases; bases with no gene match: 14. The CDR3 is 17 residues long. Germline V gene lookup returns CDR1 MNHEY and CDR2 SVGAGI. CDR3: CASSYDLGDRGFGEQYF. For the CDR3, the DNA is TGTGCCAGCAGTTACGATTTAGGGGACAGGGGATTTGGGGAGCAGTACTTC.